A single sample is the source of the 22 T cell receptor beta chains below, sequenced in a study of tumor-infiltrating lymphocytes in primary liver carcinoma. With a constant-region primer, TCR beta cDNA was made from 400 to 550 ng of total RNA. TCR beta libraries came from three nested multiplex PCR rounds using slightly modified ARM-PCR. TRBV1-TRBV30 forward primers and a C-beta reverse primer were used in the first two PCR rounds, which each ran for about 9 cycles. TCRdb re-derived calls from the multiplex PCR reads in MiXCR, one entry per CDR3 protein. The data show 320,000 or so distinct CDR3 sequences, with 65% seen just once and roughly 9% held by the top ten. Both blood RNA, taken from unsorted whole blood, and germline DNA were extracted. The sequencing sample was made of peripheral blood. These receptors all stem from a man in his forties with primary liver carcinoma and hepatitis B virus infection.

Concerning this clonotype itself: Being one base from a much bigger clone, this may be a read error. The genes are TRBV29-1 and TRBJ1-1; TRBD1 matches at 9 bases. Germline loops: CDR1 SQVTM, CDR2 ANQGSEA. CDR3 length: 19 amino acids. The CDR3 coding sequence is TGCAGCATTGAAGATCTTAATGGGACAGGGACGGGGGTGGACACTGAAGCTTTCTTT. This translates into CSIEDLNGTGTGVDTEAFF.

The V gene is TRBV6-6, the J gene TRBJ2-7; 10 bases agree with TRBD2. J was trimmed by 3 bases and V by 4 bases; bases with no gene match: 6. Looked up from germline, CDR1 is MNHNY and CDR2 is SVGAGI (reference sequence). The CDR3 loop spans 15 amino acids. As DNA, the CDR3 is TGTGCCAGCAGTTCCGCTAGCGGGAGACGCTACGAGCAGTACTTC. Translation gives CASSSASGRRYEQYF.

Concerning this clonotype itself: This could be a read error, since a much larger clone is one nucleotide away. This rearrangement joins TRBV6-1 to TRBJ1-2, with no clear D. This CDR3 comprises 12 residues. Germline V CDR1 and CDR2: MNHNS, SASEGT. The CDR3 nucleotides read TGTGCCAGCAGTGAATGGGAGGGCGGCTACGCCTTC. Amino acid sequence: CASSEWEGGYAF.

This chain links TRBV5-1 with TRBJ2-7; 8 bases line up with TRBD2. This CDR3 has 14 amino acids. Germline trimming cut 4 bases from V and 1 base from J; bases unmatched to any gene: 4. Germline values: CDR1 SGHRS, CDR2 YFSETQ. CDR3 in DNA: TGCGCCAGCAGCCCGGGGGGGAAATCCTACGAGCAGTACTTC. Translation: CASSPGGKSYEQYF.

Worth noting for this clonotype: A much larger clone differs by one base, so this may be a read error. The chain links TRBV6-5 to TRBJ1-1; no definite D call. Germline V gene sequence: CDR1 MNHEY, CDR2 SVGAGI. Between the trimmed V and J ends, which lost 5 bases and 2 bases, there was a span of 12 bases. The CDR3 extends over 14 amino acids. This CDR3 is CASSPRDGNTEAFF. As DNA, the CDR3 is TGTGCCAGCAGTCCCCGGGATGGTAACACTGAAGCTTTCTTT.

The DNA for the CDR3 is TGTGCCAGCAGCAGAGAGGGGACAGGGTCTGAAGCTTTCTTT. This codes for CASSREGTGSEAFF. The chain has TRBV7-9 and TRBJ1-1, with 9 bases identical to TRBD1. The CDR3 has 14 amino acids. Looked up from germline, CDR1 is SEHNR and CDR2 is FQNEAQ (reference sequence). V lost 5 bases, J lost 6 bases, and 7 bases stayed unmatched.

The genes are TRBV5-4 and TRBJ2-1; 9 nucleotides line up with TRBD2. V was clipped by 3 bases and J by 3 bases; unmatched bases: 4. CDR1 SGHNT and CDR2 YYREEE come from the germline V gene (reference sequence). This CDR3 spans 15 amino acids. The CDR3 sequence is CASSWETSGYNEQFF. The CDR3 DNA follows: TGTGCCAGCAGCTGGGAGACTAGCGGCTACAATGAGCAGTTCTTC.

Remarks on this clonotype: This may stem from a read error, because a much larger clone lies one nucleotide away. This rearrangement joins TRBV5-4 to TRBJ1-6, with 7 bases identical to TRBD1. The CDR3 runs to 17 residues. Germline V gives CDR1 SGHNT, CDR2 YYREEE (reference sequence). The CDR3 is CASSLAGRQGRNSPLYF. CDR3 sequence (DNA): TGTGCCAGCAGCTTGGCCGGCAGACAGGGCAGGAATTCACCCCTCTACTTT.

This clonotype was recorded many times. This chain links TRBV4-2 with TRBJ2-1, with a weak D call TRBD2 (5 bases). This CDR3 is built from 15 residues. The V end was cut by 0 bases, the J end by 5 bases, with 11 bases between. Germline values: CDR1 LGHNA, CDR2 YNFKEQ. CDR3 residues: CASSQEKRIHNEQFF. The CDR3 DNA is TGTGCCAGCAGCCAAGAGAAGCGGATCCACAATGAGCAGTTCTTC.

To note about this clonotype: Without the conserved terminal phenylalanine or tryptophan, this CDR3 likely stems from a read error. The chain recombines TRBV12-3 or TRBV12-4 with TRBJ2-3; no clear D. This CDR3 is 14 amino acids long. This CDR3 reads CVSRPDGALDTQYL. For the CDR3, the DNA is TGTGTCAGCAGGCCCGACGGCGCGTTAGATACGCAGTATTTG.

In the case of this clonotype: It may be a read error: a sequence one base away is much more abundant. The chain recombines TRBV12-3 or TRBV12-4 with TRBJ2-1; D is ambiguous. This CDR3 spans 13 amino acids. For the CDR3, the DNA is TGTACCAGCAGTTTTGGCAGAGACAATGAGCAGTTCTTC. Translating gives CTSSFGRDNEQFF.

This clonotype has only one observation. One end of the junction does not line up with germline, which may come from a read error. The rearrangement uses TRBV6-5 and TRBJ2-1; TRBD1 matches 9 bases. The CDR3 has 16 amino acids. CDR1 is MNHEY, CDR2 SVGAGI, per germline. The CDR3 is CASSYSGTGSVSEQFF. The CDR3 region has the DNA TGTGCCAGTAGTTACAGCGGGACAGGGAGTGTCAGTGAGCAGTTCTTC.

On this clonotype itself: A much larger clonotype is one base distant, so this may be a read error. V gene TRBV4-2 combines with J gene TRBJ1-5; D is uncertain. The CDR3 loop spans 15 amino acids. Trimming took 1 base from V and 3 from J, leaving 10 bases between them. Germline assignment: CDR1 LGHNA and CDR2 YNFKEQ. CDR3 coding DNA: TGTGCCAGCAGCCAAGGGCAACGCTACAATCAGCCCCAGCATTTT. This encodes CASSQGQRYNQPQHF.

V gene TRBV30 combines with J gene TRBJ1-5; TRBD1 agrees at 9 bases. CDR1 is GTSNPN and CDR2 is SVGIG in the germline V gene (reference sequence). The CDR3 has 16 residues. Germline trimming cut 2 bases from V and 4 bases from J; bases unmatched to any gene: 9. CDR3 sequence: CAWSFKTGGENQPQHF. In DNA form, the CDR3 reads TGTGCCTGGAGTTTTAAGACAGGGGGGGAAAATCAGCCCCAGCATTTT.

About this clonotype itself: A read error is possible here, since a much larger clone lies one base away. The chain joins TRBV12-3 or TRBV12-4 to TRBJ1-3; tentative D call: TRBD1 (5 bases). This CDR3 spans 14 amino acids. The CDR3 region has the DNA TGTGCCAGCAGTTTCGCAGGGATTGGAAACGCCATATATTTT. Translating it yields CASSFAGIGNAIYF.

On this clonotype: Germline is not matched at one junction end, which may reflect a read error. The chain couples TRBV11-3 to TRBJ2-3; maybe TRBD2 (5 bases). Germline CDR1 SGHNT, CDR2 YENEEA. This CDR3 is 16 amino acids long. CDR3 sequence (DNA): TGTGCCAGCAGCCTCACTAACGGCTCTAGCACAGATACTCAGTATTTT. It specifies CASSLTNGSSTDTQYF.

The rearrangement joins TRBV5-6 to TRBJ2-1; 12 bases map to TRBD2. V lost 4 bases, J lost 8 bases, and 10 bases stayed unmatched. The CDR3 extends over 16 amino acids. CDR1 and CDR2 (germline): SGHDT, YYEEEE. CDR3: CASSVASGRARDEQFF. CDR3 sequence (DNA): TGTGCCAGCAGCGTCGCTAGCGGGAGGGCAAGGGATGAGCAGTTCTTC.

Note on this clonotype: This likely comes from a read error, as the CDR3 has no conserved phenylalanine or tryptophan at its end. The CDR3 reads CASSYHRRGTDTQYL. In nucleotides, the CDR3 is TGTGCCAGCAGTTACCATCGCCGGGGCACAGATACGCAGTATCTT. This chain connects TRBV6-2 or TRBV6-3 to TRBJ2-3; no reliable D call. Per the germline V gene, CDR1 is MNHEY and CDR2 is SVGEGT. The V gene lost 2 bases and the J gene lost 1 base, with 10 bases spanning the gap. The CDR3 totals 15 residues.

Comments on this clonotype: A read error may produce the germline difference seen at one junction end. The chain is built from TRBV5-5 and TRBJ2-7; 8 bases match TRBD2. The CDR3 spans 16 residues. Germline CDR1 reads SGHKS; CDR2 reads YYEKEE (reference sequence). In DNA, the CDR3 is TGTGCCAGCAGCTTGGTTATAAGAGCGGGAGTATGGGAGCAGTACTTT. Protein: CASSLVIRAGVWEQYF.

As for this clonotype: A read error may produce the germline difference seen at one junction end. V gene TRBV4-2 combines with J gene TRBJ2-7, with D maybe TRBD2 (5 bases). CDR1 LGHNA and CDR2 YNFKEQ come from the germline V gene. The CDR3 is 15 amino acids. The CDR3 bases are TGTGCCAGCAGCCAAGGGGCAGCGGACGAGCTCAAGCAATACTTC. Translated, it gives CASSQGAADELKQYF.

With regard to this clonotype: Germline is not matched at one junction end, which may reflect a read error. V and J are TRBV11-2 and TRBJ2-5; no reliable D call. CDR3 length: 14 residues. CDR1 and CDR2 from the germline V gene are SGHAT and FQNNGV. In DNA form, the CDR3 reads TGTGTCAGCAGCCGCGAAGTTTCTCAAGAGACCCAGTATTTC. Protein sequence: CVSSREVSQETQYF.

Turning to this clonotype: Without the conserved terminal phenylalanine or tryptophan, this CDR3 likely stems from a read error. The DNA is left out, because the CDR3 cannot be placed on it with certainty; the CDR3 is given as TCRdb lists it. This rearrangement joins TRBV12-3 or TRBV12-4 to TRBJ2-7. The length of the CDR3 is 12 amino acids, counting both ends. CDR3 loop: CASSLAPYEQYI.